This entry lists 21 T cell receptor delta chains sequenced from one sample in a study of gamma-delta chains in newborns, infants, children (dated by TCRdb to between 2018 and 2021). Data came from an Illumina MiSeq. Clonotypes were called again by TCRdb from the public reads via CATT, and duplicate nucleotide sequences were then merged into one entry. The sample table records about 15,000 delta-chain clones; about 7% of these occur just once. The ten largest clonotypes hold approximately 20% of the sample. Sample: blood. The receptors originated from a child who was a newborn, infant or young child, either healthy, febrile or measles-vaccinated (not recorded which).

The chain recombines TRDV2 with TRDJ3; 10 bases fit TRDD3. The V and J ends lost 2 bases and 0 bases, in that order; junction bases with no gene match: 9. Germline V gives CDR1 GEAIGNYY, CDR2 EKD. This CDR3 spans 20 amino acids. The CDR3: CACDILGDSQHSWDTRQMFF. The CDR3 DNA reads TGTGCCTGTGACATACTGGGGGATTCGCAACACTCCTGGGACACCCGACAGATGTTTTTC.

Only a few counts were recorded for this clone. The rearrangement links TRDV2 to TRDJ3, with TRDD3 matching over 11 bases. Germline trimming cut 3 bases from V and 1 base from J; bases unmatched to any gene: 7. Germline loops: CDR1 GEAIGNYY, CDR2 EKD. The CDR3 spans 19 residues. The CDR3, as DNA: TGTGCCTGTGACGCGATACTGGGGGATATTTCCTGGGACACCCGACAGATGTTTTTC. Protein product: CACDAILGDISWDTRQMFF.

Remarks on this clone: A read error likely explains why the TCRdb protein, taken from a much larger clone, differs from this DNA's translation at residue 15; the protein shown is translated from the DNA. This sequence joins TRDV2 and TRDJ3, with 12 bases aligning to TRDD3. Germline V gene sequence: CDR1 GEAIGNYY, CDR2 EKD. CDR3 length: 17 amino acids. The CDR3 here is CACDILGDTWDTRQVFF. The CDR3 DNA follows: TGTGCCTGTGACATACTGGGGGATACCTGGGACACCCGACAGGTGTTTTTC.

There are a few counts of this clone. A much larger clone lies one base from this, so it may be a read error. The same CDR3 can be traced to other DNA sequences in this sample. This chain connects TRDV2 to TRDJ3; 12 bases are shared with TRDD3. V lost 0 bases, J lost 0 bases, and 5 bases stayed unmatched. CDR3 length equals 20 residues. Germline CDR1 GEAIGNYY, CDR2 EKD. CDR3 sequence reads: CACDTVLGDTSSWDTRQMFF. The CDR3 DNA reads TGTGCCTGTGACACCGTACTGGGGGATACCAGCTCCTGGGACACCCGACAGATGTTTTTC.

By frequency in the sample, this clone is medium-sized (0.01 to 0.1%). This same CDR3 is encoded by further DNA sequences in the sample. The chain carries TRDV2 and TRDJ3, with 13 bases fitting TRDD3. Germline CDR1 is GEAIGNYY and CDR2 is EKD. Losses at the gene ends were 3 bases for V and 2 bases for J; bases not matched to a gene: 3. The CDR3 runs to 18 residues. CDR3 amino acids: CACDLLGDTTWDTRQMFF. In nucleotides, the CDR3 is TGTGCCTGTGACCTACTGGGGGATACGACCTGGGACACCCGACAGATGTTTTTC.

In regard to this clone: One end of the junction does not line up with germline, which may come from a read error. Other DNA variants within this sample encode the same CDR3. J is TRDJ2 and V is TRDV2, with 7 bases aligning to TRDD3. This CDR3 is built from 16 residues. Germline values: CDR1 GEAIGNYY, CDR2 EKD. CDR3 sequence reads: CACDSLGGALTAQLFF. For the CDR3, the DNA is TGTGCGTGTGACAGCCTGGGGGGCGCTTTGACAGCACAACTCTTCTTT.

A remark on this clone: The junction does not match germline at one end; this may be a read error. V gene TRDV2 combines with J gene TRDJ2, with TRDD3 identical over 8 bases. This CDR3 spans 14 amino acids. Germline V CDR1 and CDR2: GEAIGNYY, EKD. CDR3 nucleotides: TGTGCCTGCGTTTGGGATACGCTCGCAGCACAACTATTCTTT. Amino acids: CACVWDTLAAQLFF.

The V call is TRDV2, the J call TRDJ3; TRDD3 agrees at 13 bases. Germline CDR1 GEAIGNYY, CDR2 EKD. V lost 1 base, J lost 0 bases, and 5 bases stayed unmatched. This CDR3 comprises 20 residues. This chain's CDR3 is CACDTYWGIRNSWDTRQMFF. The CDR3 nucleotides are TGTGCCTGTGACACGTACTGGGGGATACGGAACTCCTGGGACACCCGACAGATGTTTTTC.

This clone occurred a few times. Germline is not matched at one junction end, which may reflect a read error. The rearrangement joins TRDV2 to TRDJ3; a weak D match, TRDD3 (6 bases). The CDR3 runs 14 residues. Germline CDR1 is GEAIGNYY and CDR2 is EKD. This CDR3 is CAFGSSWGTRQMFF. CDR3 in DNA: TGTGCCTTTGGGAGCTCCTGGGGCACCCGACAGATGTTTTTC.

This rearrangement joins TRDV2 to TRDJ3; the match to TRDD3 covers 7 bases. There are 19 residues in the CDR3. V shed 3 bases and J 5 bases; nucleotides not matched to a gene: 15. Germline lookup yields CDR1 GEAIGNYY and CDR2 EKD. The CDR3, as DNA: TGTGCCTGTGACTTACTGGGGACTCCCCTAAACGGGGACACCCGACAGATGTTTTTC. It yields the protein CACDLLGTPLNGDTRQMFF.

The rearrangement uses TRDV2 and TRDJ1; 12 bases are a match to TRDD3. This CDR3 is built from 16 residues. CDR1 and CDR2 (germline): GEAIGNYY, EKD. V shed 0 bases and J 2 bases; nucleotides not matched to a gene: 3. Here the CDR3 reads CACDTLGDTETDKLIF. CDR3 DNA: TGTGCCTGTGACACCCTGGGGGATACGGAGACCGATAAACTCATCTTT.

About this clone: The same CDR3 arises from other DNA sequences in this sample as well. The chain couples TRDV2 to TRDJ3, with TRDD3 matching over 7 bases. Germline CDR1 and CDR2: GEAIGNYY and EKD. CDR3 size: 18 residues. Unmatched junction bases numbered 7, after V lost 3 bases and J lost 0 bases. As DNA, the CDR3 is TGTGCCTGTGACCCATTACTGGGGACCTCCTGGGACACCCGACAGATGTTTTTC. It encodes CACDPLLGTSWDTRQMFF.

About this clone itself: The germline gene is not matched at one end of the junction; a read error may be the cause. Other DNA sequences in the same sample also yield this CDR3. This chain uses TRDV2 with TRDJ3; 9 bases line up with TRDD3. CDR1 and CDR2 (germline): GEAIGNYY, EKD. The CDR3 spans 18 residues. The CDR3 DNA reads TGTGCCTGTGACATTTTGGGGGATAGCTCCTGGGGCACCCGACAGATGTTTTTC. This gives the protein CACDILGDSSWGTRQMFF.

This clone was detected only a few times. This same CDR3 is encoded by further DNA sequences in the sample. The rearrangement uses TRDV2 and TRDJ3; 11 bases are shared with TRDD3. Germline trimming cut 4 bases from V and 2 bases from J; bases unmatched to any gene: 6. This CDR3 region has 18 residues. The germline CDR1 and CDR2 sequences are GEAIGNYY and EKD. This CDR3 reads CACDVLGDITWDTRQMFF. The CDR3 DNA follows: TGTGCCTGTGATGTACTGGGGGATATCACCTGGGACACCCGACAGATGTTTTTC.

This clone occurred a few times. The V call is TRDV1, the J call TRDJ1; possible D gene TRDD3, 9 bases. With 1 base removed from V and 2 bases from J, the gap between germline ends came to 26 bases. Germline V lookup: CDR1 TSWWSYY, CDR2 QGS. CDR3 length: 20 residues. Here the CDR3 reads CALGEPSYSSTGGPTDKLIF. CDR3 DNA: TGTGCTCTTGGGGAACCTTCCTACTCCTCGACTGGGGGACCGACCGATAAACTCATCTTT.

This chain connects TRDV2 to TRDJ3; D unresolved. Germline V CDR1 and CDR2: GEAIGNYY, EKD. Trimming pared 1 base from V and 5 bases from J, leaving 5 bases between. The CDR3 loop spans 14 amino acids. CDR3 nucleotide sequence: TGTGCCTGTGACACTGTGGGGGACACCCGACAGATGTTTTTC. This translates into CACDTVGDTRQMFF.

The chain is built from TRDV2 and TRDJ3; no reliable D call. The CDR3 is 21 amino acids. Germline CDR1 and CDR2: GEAIGNYY and EKD. V lost 0 bases and J 0 bases, leaving 20 bases between the germline ends. The CDR3 DNA reads TGTGCCTGTGACACCGTTATGCGGACTGTGGGAAGCTCCTGGGACACCCGACAGATGTTTTTC. Protein product: CACDTVMRTVGSSWDTRQMFF.

This clone was picked up many times. The V gene is TRDV2, the J gene TRDJ3; 8 nucleotides match TRDD3. V gave up 1 base and J gave up 0 bases; unmatched junction bases: 4. Germline CDR1 is GEAIGNYY and CDR2 is EKD. This CDR3 comprises 18 residues. CDR3 DNA sequence: TGTGCCTGTGACACGGGATACGCTTTCTCCTGGGACACCCGACAGATGTTTTTC. It is translated as CACDTGYAFSWDTRQMFF.

In its sample, this clone was seen a few times. V and J are TRDV2 and TRDJ1; D is possibly TRDD3 (6 bases). This CDR3 is 14 amino acids long. From germline, CDR1 is GEAIGNYY and CDR2 EKD. Trimming removed 2 bases at V and 1 base at J, with 10 bases between. CDR3 in DNA: TGTGCCTGTGACAGAGTGGGGATCACCGATAAACTCATCTTT. Protein product: CACDRVGITDKLIF.

This clone has a handful of counts. V usage is TRDV2 and J usage is TRDJ3; D might be TRDD3 (6 bases). From germline, CDR1 is GEAIGNYY and CDR2 EKD. The V end lost 3 bases, the J end lost 0 bases, and 14 bases lay between the germline ends. The CDR3 spans 18 residues. CDR3 sequence (DNA): TGTGCCTGTGACGAAATGGGGGGCCCCTCCTGGGACACCCGACAGATGTTTTTC. It translates to CACDEMGGPSWDTRQMFF.

Of note for this clone: Other nucleotide sequences from this sample produce the same CDR3. For the CDR3, the DNA is TGTGCCTGTGATATACTGGGTGGTAGCTCCTGGGACACCCGACAGATGTTTTTC. This gives the protein CACDILGGSSWDTRQMFF. V is TRDV2 and J is TRDJ3, with a tentative D call TRDD3 (6 bases). Deletions cut 4 bases from V and 0 bases from J, with 15 bases between. Germline V CDR1 and CDR2: GEAIGNYY, EKD. This CDR3 has 18 amino acids.